A selection of T cell receptor beta chains follows, all from one sample in a study. Profiled with immunoSEQ multiplex PCR; TCRdb holds only in-frame clones, not every one. The sample carries about 68,000 clones, 93% recorded once. Sequencing was done on a sample of PBMCs. The source is a man aged 40-55 years with rheumatoid arthritis. Each CDR3 is given with its conserved first and last residue. A D gene is named only where the DNA matches it firmly. Size values are once, few and many counts, or a class for expanded clones, and some rows have none.

cdr3_length	v_call	clone_size	d_call	j_call	cdr3_aa	cdr3_nt
15	TRBV7-2	NA	TRBD1	TRBJ1-1	CASTLDRGENTEAFF	TGTGCCAGCACCCTAGACAGGGGGGAAAACACTGAAGCTTTCTTT
14	TRBV7-3	NA	NA	TRBJ1-1	CASSQGTMNTEAFF	TGTGCCAGCAGCCAAGGAACTATGAACACTGAAGCTTTCTTT
16	TRBV5-6	NA	NA	TRBJ1-1	CASSLGQPRMNTEAFF	TGTGCCAGCAGCCTGGGTCAACCGCGAATGAACACTGAAGCTTTCTTT
11	TRBV20-1	NA	NA	TRBJ2-5	CSARPAQAQYF	TGCAGTGCTAGACCCGCGCAGGCCCAGTACTTC
12	TRBV29-1	NA	TRBD2	TRBJ2-7	CSAVAGVHEQYF	TGCAGCGCCGTAGCGGGAGTGCATGAGCAGTACTTC
12	TRBV6-5	NA	NA	TRBJ1-2	CATQGINYGYTF	TGTGCCACCCAGGGTATTAACTATGGCTACACCTTC
17	TRBV19	NA	NA	TRBJ1-2	CASSTHWGVIADYGYTF	TGTGCCAGTAGTACTCACTGGGGGGTAATCGCTGACTATGGCTACACCTTC
16	TRBV18	NA	NA	TRBJ2-1	CASSPDVLARANEQFF	TGTGCCAGCTCACCAGATGTCCTAGCTCGGGCCAATGAGCAGTTCTTC
14	TRBV11-2	once	NA	TRBJ2-7	CASGTHRAAYEQYF	TGTGCCAGCGGTACACACCGCGCAGCCTACGAGCAGTACTTC
16	TRBV2	NA	TRBD1	TRBJ2-2	CASSRQGVLHTGELFF	TGTGCCAGCAGTAGACAGGGGGTGTTACACACCGGGGAGCTGTTTTTT
16	TRBV18	NA	NA	TRBJ1-2	CASSQLGPTDYYGYTF	TGTGCCAGCTCACAACTCGGACCGACCGATTACTATGGCTACACCTTC
14	TRBV20-1	NA	NA	TRBJ2-7	CSASSGLVTYEQYF	TGCAGTGCTAGTTCCGGGTTGGTCACTTACGAGCAGTACTTC
16	TRBV5-1	NA	NA	TRBJ1-2	CASSLLPETTNYGYTF	TGCGCCAGCAGCTTGCTCCCCGAGACTACTAACTATGGCTACACCTTC
14	TRBV3-1/TRBV3-2	NA	TRBD1	TRBJ1-1	CASRRQGLNTEAFF	TGTGCCAGCAGGCGACAGGGGTTGAACACTGAAGCTTTCTTT
13	TRBV4-3	NA	NA	TRBJ2-1	CASSQERATEQFF	TGCGCCAGCAGCCAAGAAAGGGCTACGGAGCAGTTCTTC
17	TRBV25-1	NA	NA	TRBJ1-6	CASSSNGQLDYNSPLHF	TGTGCCAGCAGCTCCAACGGACAGCTTGATTATAATTCACCCCTCCACTTT
16	TRBV27	NA	NA	TRBJ1-4	CASSITPAPTNEKLFF	TGTGCCAGCAGTATAACTCCGGCGCCAACTAATGAAAAACTGTTTTTT
10	TRBV20-1	NA	NA	TRBJ2-5	CSVRKETQYF	TGCAGCGTCAGAAAAGAGACCCAGTACTTC
13	TRBV9	NA	NA	TRBJ1-1	CASSVGKNTEAFF	TGTGCCAGCAGCGTAGGCAAGAACACTGAAGCTTTCTTT
16	TRBV11-2	NA	TRBD1	TRBJ2-1	CASSLAPGQTYNEQFF	TGTGCCAGCAGCTTAGCCCCGGGACAGACCTACAATGAGCAGTTCTTC
15	TRBV27	NA	NA	TRBJ2-5	CASSYGAPGQETQYF	TGTGCCAGCAGTTATGGGGCTCCGGGGCAAGAGACCCAGTACTTC
17	TRBV19	NA	TRBD1	TRBJ1-5	CASTQRDSRNSNQPQHF	TGTGCCAGTACTCAAAGGGACAGCCGCAATAGCAATCAGCCCCAGCATTTT
17	TRBV27	NA	NA	TRBJ2-3	CASSRQRGHPSTDTQYF	TGTGCCAGCAGTCGCCAGCGGGGACACCCTAGCACAGATACGCAGTATTTT
14	TRBV27	NA	TRBD1	TRBJ2-7	CASSYTGVSREQYF	TGTGCCAGCAGCTATACAGGGGTGAGCCGCGAGCAGTACTTC
16	TRBV4-1	NA	TRBD1	TRBJ1-4	CASSQQGVATNEKLFF	TGCGCCAGCAGCCAGCAGGGGGTTGCAACTAATGAAAAACTGTTTTTT
15	TRBV25-1	NA	TRBD1	TRBJ1-3	CASSTGLDSGNTIYF	TGTGCCAGCTCGACAGGGTTGGACTCTGGAAACACCATATATTTT
17	TRBV18	NA	TRBD2	TRBJ2-6	CASSPLLAGSGANVLTF	TGTGCCAGCTCACCACTTCTAGCGGGATCTGGGGCCAACGTCCTGACTTTC
13	TRBV7-8	once	NA	TRBJ1-1	CASSLRGNTEAFF	TGTGCCAGCAGCCTCAGGGGTAACACTGAAGCTTTCTTT
15	TRBV7-2	NA	TRBD1	TRBJ2-7	CASSLAGQGAYEQYF	TGTGCCAGCAGCTTAGCCGGGCAGGGGGCCTACGAGCAGTACTTC
17	TRBV3-1/TRBV3-2	NA	TRBD2	TRBJ2-3	CASSQGLAGVQTDTQYF	TGTGCCAGCAGCCAAGGGCTAGCGGGGGTTCAAACAGATACGCAGTATTTT
14	TRBV2	NA	NA	TRBJ1-5	CASKQVSGNQPQHF	TGTGCCAGCAAACAGGTTTCGGGCAATCAGCCCCAGCATTTT
16	TRBV5-1	NA	TRBD1	TRBJ1-1	CASSPHLGTGRTEAFF	TGCGCCAGCAGCCCCCACCTAGGGACAGGGAGAACTGAAGCTTTCTTT
14	TRBV24-1	NA	NA	TRBJ2-7	CATSDPDGSYEQYF	TGTGCCACCAGTGACCCGGACGGGAGCTACGAGCAGTACTTC
12	TRBV18	NA	NA	TRBJ2-1	CASSLGYNEQFF	TGTGCCAGCTCACTAGGATACAATGAGCAGTTCTTC
15	TRBV2	NA	TRBD1	TRBJ2-2	CASREQGARTGELFF	TGTGCCAGCAGGGAACAGGGGGCGCGCACCGGGGAGCTGTTTTTT
14	TRBV9	once	TRBD1	TRBJ2-1	CASSTPDRVNEQFF	TGTGCCAGCAGCACTCCGGACAGGGTGAATGAGCAGTTCTTC
17	TRBV9	NA	NA	TRBJ1-6	CASSVGVGRSYNSPLHF	TGTGCCAGCAGCGTAGGGGTAGGTCGCTCCTATAATTCACCCCTCCACTTT
15	TRBV27	NA	NA	TRBJ2-5	CASSFSMGIQETQYF	TGTGCCAGCAGTTTTAGTATGGGAATCCAAGAGACCCAGTACTTC
12	TRBV5-4	NA	NA	TRBJ2-5	CASSLERATQYF	TGTGCCAGCAGCTTAGAGAGGGCGACCCAGTACTTC
15	TRBV7-3	NA	TRBD1	TRBJ2-5	CASSLLGQITETQYF	TGTGCCAGCAGCTTATTGGGACAGATAACAGAGACCCAGTACTTC
17	TRBV14	NA	TRBD1	TRBJ2-2	CASSQDLGTGATGELFF	TGTGCCAGCAGCCAAGATCTGGGGACAGGGGCCACCGGGGAGCTGTTTTTT
16	TRBV19	NA	NA	TRBJ2-1	CASSMGRLDRYNEQFF	TGTGCCAGTAGTATGGGCCGTTTGGACAGATACAATGAGCAGTTCTTC
16	TRBV6-2/TRBV6-3	NA	TRBD1	TRBJ1-5	CASSYDGTGRSQPQHF	TGTGCCAGCAGTTACGATGGGACAGGGAGAAGTCAGCCCCAGCATTTT